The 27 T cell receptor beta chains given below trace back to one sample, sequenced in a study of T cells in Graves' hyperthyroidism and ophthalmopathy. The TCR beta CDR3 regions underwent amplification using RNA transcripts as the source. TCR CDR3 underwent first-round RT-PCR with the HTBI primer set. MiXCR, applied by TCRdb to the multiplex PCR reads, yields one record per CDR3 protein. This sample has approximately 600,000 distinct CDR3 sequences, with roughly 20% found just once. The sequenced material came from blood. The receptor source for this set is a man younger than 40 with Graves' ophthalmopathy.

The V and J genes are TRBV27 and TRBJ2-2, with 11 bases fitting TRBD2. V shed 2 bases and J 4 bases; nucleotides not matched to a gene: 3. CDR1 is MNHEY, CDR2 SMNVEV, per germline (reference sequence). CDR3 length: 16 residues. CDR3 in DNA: TGTGCCAGCAGTTTAGGGGGACTAGCGGTCACCGGGGAGCTGTTTTTT. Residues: CASSLGGLAVTGELFF.

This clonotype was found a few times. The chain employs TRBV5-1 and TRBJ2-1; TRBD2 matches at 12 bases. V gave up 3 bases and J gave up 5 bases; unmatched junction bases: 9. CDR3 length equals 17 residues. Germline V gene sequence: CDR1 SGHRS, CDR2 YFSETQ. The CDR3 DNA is TGCGCCAGCAGCTCCGGCAGGACTAGCGGGATAAACAATGAGCAGTTCTTC. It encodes CASSSGRTSGINNEQFF.

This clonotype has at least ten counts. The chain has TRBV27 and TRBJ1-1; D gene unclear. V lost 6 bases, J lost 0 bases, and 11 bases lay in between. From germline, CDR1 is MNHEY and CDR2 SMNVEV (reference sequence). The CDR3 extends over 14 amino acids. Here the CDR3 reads CASRPQAMNTEAFF. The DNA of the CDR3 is TGTGCCAGCAGACCCCAGGCCATGAACACTGAAGCTTTCTTT.

CDR3 loop: CATSRRPGQGIGNQPQHF. CDR3 bases: TGTGCCACCAGCAGGAGACCGGGACAGGGGATAGGCAATCAGCCCCAGCATTTT. The V and J genes are TRBV15 and TRBJ1-5; 10 nucleotides agree with TRBD1. V shed 3 bases, J shed 2 bases, and the junction held 10 bases outside the gene matches. The CDR3 runs to 18 residues. From germline, CDR1 is LNHNV and CDR2 YYDKDF (reference sequence). Filled out from reference TRBV15 and TRBJ1-5, the complete variable domain reads DAMVIQNPRYQVTQFGKPVTLSCSQTLNHNVMYWYQQKSSQAPKLLFHYYDKDFNNEADTPDNFQSRRPNTSFCFLDIRSPGLGDTAMYLCATSRRPGQGIGNQPQHFGDGTRLSIL.

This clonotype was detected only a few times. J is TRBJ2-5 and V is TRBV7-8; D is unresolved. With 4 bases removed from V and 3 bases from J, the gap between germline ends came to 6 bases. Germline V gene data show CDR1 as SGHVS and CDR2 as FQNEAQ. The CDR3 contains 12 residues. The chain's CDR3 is CASSYWEETQYF. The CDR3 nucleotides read TGTGCCAGCAGCTACTGGGAAGAGACCCAGTACTTC. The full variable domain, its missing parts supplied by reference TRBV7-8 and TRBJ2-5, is GAGVSQSPRYKVAKRGQDVALRCDPISGHVSLFWYQQALGQGPEFLTYFQNEAQLDKSGLPSDRFFAERPEGSVSTLKIQRTQQEDSAVYLCASSYWEETQYFGPGTRLLVL.

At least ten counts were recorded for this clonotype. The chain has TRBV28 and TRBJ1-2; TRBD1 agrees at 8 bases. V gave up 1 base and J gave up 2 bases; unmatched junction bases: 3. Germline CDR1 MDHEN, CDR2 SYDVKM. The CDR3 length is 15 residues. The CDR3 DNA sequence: TGTGCCAGCAGTTTATCAGGGGGCTCCAACTATGGCTACACCTTC. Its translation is CASSLSGGSNYGYTF.

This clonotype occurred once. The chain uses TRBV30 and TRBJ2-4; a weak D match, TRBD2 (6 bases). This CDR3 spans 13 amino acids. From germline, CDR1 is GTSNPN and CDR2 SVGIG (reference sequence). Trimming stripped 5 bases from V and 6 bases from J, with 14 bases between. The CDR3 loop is CAWSPGSGNIQYF. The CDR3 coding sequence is TGTGCCTGGTCACCCGGGAGTGGAAACATTCAGTACTTC.

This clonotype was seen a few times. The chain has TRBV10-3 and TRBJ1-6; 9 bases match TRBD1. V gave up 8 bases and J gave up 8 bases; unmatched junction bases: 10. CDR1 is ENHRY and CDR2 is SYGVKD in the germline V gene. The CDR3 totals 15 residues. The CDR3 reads CAIGGGTGHYSPLHF. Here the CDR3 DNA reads TGTGCCATCGGCGGGGGGACAGGGCATTATTCACCCCTCCACTTT.

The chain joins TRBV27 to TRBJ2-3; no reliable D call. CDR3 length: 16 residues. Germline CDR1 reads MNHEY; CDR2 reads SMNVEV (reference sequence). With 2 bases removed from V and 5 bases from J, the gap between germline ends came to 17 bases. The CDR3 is CASSLGRLLGRDTQYF. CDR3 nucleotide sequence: TGTGCCAGCAGTTTAGGCAGGTTGTTAGGTCGAGATACGCAGTATTTT.

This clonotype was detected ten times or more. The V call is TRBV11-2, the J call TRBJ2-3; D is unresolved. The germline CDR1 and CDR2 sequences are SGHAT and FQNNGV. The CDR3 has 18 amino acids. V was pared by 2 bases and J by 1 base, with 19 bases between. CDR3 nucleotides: TGTGCCAGCAGCTTATATGGTGGTGGGGTTCGCCGCACAGATACGCAGTATTTT. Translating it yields CASSLYGGGVRRTDTQYF. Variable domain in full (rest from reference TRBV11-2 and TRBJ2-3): EAGVAQSPRYKIIEKRQSVAFWCNPISGHATLYWYQQILGQGPKLLIQFQNNGVVDDSQLPKDRFSAERLKGVDSTLKIQPAKLEDSAVYLCASSLYGGGVRRTDTQYFGPGTRLTVL.

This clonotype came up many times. The chain's CDR3 is CASRSAYTEAFF. The CDR3 DNA follows: TGTGCCAGCAGAAGCGCGTACACTGAAGCTTTCTTT. V is TRBV27 and J is TRBJ1-1; D unresolved. Germline CDR1 and CDR2: MNHEY and SMNVEV (reference sequence). V lost 6 bases and J lost 3, with 8 bases in between. This CDR3 has 12 amino acids.

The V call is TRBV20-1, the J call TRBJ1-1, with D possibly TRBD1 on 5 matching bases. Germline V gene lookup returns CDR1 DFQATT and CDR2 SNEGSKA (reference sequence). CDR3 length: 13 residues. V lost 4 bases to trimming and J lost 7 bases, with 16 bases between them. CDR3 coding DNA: TGCAGTGCTAACCGGGACGGAACGGTTGAAGCTTTCTTT. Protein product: CSANRDGTVEAFF.

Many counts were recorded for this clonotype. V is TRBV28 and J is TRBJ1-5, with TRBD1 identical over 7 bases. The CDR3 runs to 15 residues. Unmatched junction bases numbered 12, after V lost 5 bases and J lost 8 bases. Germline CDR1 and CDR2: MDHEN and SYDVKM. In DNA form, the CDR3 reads TGTGCCAGCAGTCCCCCGGAGACAGGGACGAAGCCCCAGCATTTT. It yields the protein CASSPPETGTKPQHF.

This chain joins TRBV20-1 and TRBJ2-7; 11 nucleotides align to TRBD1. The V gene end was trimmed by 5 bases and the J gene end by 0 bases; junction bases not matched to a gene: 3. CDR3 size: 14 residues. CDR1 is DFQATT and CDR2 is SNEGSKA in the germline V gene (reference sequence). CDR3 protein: CSALGQGDSYEQYF. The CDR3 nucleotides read TGCAGTGCTTTGGGACAGGGGGACTCCTACGAGCAGTACTTC.

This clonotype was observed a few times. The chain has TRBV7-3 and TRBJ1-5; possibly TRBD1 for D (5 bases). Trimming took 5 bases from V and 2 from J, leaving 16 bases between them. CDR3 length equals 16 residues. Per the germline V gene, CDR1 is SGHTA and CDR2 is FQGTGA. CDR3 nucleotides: TGTGCCAGCAGCCCCATCCCAGGGCCCCGCAATCAGCCCCAGCATTTT. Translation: CASSPIPGPRNQPQHF. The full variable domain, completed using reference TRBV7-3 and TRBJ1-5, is GAGVSQTPSNKVTEKGKYVELRCDPISGHTALYWYRQSLGQGPEFLIYFQGTGAADDSGLPNDRFFAVRPEGSVSTLKIQRTERGDSAVYLCASSPIPGPRNQPQHFGDGTRLSIL.

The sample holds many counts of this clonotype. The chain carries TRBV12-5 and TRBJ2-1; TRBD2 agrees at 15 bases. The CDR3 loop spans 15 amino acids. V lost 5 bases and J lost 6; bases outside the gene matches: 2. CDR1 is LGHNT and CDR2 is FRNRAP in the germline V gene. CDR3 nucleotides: TGTGCTAGTGGTGGGGGACTAGCGGGAGGCAATGAGCAGTTCTTC. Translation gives CASGGGLAGGNEQFF. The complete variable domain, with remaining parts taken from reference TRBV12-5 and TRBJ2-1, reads DARVTQTPRHKVTEMGQEVTMRCQPILGHNTVFWYRQTMMQGLELLAYFRNRAPLDDSGMPKDRFSAEMPDATLATLKIQPSEPRDSAVYFCASGGGLAGGNEQFFGPGTRLTVL.

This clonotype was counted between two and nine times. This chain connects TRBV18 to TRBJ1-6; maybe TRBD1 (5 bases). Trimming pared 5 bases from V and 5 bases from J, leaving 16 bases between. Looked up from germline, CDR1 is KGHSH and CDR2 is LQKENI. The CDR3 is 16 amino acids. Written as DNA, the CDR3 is TGTGCCAGCTCAAACACGGGGGGAGGTGATAATTCACCCCTCCACTTT. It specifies CASSNTGGGDNSPLHF.

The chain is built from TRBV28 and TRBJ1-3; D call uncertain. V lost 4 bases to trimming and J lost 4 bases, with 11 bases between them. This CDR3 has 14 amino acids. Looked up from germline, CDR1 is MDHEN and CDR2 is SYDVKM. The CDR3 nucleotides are TGTGCCAGCAGTTCGCAGAGTGTAGGAAACACCATATATTTT. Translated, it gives CASSSQSVGNTIYF.

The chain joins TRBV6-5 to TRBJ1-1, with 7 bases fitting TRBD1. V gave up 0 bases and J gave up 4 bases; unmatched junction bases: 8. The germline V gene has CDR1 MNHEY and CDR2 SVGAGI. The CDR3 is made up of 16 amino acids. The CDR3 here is CASSYSAQGVGTEAFF. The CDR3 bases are TGTGCCAGCAGTTACTCAGCCCAGGGGGTTGGCACTGAAGCTTTCTTT.

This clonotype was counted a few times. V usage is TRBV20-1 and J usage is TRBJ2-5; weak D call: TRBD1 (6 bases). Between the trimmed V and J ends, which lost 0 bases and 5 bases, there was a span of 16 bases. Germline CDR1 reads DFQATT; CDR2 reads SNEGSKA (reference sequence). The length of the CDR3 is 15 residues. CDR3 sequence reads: CSARDQARGDETQYF. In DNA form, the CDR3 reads TGCAGTGCTAGAGATCAGGCCAGGGGAGATGAGACCCAGTACTTC.

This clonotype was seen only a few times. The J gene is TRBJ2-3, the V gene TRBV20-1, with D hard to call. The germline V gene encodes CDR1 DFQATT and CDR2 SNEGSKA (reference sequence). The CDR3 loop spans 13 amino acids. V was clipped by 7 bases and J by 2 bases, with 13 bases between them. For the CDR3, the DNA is TGCAGTGATCAAGGGCAGTACACAGATACGCAGTATTTT. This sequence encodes CSDQGQYTDTQYF.

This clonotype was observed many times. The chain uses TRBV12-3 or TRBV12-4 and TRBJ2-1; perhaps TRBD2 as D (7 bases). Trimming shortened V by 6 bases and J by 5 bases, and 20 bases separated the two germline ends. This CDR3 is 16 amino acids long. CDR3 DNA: TGTGCCAGCAGCCTCCCGGGGGGCAGCGAGAACAATGAGCAGTTCTTC. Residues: CASSLPGGSENNEQFF.

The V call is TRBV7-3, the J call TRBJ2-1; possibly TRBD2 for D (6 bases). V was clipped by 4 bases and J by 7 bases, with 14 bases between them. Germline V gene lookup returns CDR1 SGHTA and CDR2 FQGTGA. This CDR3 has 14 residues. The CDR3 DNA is TGTGCCAGCAGCTCCACGATTCGGGGGAATGAGCAGTTCTTC. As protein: CASSSTIRGNEQFF.

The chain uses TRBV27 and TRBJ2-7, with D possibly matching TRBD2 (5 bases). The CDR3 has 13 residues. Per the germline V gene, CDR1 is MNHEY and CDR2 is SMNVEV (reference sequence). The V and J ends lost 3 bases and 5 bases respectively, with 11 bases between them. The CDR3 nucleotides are TGTGCCAGCAGTTTGGCTAGCCTAGACGAGCAGTACTTC. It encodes CASSLASLDEQYF.

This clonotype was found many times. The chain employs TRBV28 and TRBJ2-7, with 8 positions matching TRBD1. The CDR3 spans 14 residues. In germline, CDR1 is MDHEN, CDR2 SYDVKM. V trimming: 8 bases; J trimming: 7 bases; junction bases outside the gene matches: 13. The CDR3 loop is CASRGRDRPWEQYF. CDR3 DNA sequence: TGTGCCAGCCGTGGGCGGGACAGGCCCTGGGAGCAGTACTTC.

CDR3 loop: CASSYRRESGSGDTQYF. The CDR3 nucleotides read TGTGCCAGCAGTTACCGGAGAGAAAGCGGGAGTGGAGATACGCAGTATTTT. The chain couples TRBV6-2 or TRBV6-3 to TRBJ2-3, with TRBD2 identical over 8 bases. J gave up 5 bases and V 2 bases, and 12 bases lay outside the gene matches. This CDR3 spans 17 amino acids. CDR1 and CDR2 (germline): MNHEY, SVGEGT.

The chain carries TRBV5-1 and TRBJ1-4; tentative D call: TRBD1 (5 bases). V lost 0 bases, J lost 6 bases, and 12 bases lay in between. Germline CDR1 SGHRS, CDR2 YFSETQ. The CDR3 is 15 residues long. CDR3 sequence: CASSLVGEGDEKLFF. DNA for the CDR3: TGCGCCAGCAGCTTGGTGGGGGAGGGTGATGAAAAACTGTTTTTT.